This T cell receptor beta chain was profiled in a study of blood T cells in healthy people across ages. In germline, CDR1 is DFQATT, CDR2 SNEGSKA (reference sequence). This CDR3 comprises 12 residues. The ends were cut back, 4 bases at V and 4 bases at J, with 11 bases in the middle. For the second PCR, which ran for roughly 6 to 12 cycles, a sample-barcoded 5' primer and a J-beta primer mix were used. Each CDR3 protein is one row after TCRdb ran MiXCR on the 5' RACE reads. Among 800,000 or so distinct CDR3 sequences listed, about 25% were seen once. This clonotype was observed a handful of times. No fewer than 6 million PBMCs went into each sample. This sample was shared with a second study, whose subject was T cells of mothers and their children.

Sequencing was carried out using blood. The chain recombines TRBV20-1 with TRBJ2-7; weak D call: TRBD1 (6 bases). This receptor was identified in a boy between 10 and 17 years old in good health. The chain's CDR3 is CSAITGNYEQYF. Here the CDR3 DNA reads TGCAGTGCTATAACAGGGAATTACGAGCAGTACTTC.